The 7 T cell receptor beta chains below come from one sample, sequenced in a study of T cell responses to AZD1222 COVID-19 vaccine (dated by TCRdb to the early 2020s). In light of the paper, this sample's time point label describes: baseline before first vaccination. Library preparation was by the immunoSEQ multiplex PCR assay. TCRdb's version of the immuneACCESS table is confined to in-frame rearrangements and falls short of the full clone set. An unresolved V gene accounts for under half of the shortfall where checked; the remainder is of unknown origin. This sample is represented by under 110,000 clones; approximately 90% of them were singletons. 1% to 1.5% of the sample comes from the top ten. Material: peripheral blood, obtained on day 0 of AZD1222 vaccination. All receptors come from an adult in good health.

CDR3 bases: TGTGCCGGTACCGACGGGATGACAAGCACAGATACGCAGTATTTT. Translated: CAGTDGMTSTDTQYF. The chain links TRBV6-5 to TRBJ2-3; D possibly corresponds to TRBD2 (5 bases). The CDR3 length is 15 residues. Germline CDR1 is MNHEY and CDR2 is SVGAGI. The V gene lost 11 bases and the J gene lost 0 bases, with 18 bases spanning the gap.

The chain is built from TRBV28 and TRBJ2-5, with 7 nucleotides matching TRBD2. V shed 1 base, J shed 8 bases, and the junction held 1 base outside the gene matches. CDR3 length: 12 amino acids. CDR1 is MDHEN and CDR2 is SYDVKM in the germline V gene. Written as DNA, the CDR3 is TGTGCCAGCAGTTTATCGGGGGGAACCCAGTACTTC. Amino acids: CASSLSGGTQYF. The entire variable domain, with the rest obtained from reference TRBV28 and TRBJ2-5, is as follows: DVKVTQSSRYLVKRTGEKVFLECVQDMDHENMFWYRQDPGLGLRLIYFSYDVKMKEKGDIPEGYSVSREKKERFSLILESASTNQTSMYLCASSLSGGTQYFGPGTRLLVL.

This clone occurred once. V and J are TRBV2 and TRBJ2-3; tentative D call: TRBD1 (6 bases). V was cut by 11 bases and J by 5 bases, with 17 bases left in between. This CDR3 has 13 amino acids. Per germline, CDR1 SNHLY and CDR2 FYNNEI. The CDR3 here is CAGDEGVGDTQYF. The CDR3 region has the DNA TGTGCCGGAGATGAGGGGGTGGGAGATACGCAGTATTTT.

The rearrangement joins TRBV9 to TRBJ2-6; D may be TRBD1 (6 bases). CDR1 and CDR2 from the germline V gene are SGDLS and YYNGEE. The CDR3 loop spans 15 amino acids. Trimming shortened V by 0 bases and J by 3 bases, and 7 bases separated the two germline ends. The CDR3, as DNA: TGTGCCAGCAGCGTAGAGGGGGTTGGGGCCAACGTCCTGACTTTC. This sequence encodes CASSVEGVGANVLTF.

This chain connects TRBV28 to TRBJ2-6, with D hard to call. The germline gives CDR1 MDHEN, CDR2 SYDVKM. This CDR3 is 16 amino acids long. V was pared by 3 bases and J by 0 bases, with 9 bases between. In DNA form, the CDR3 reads TGTGCCAGCAGTTTTAGTGGGAACTCTGGGGCCAACGTCCTGACTTTC. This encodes CASSFSGNSGANVLTF.

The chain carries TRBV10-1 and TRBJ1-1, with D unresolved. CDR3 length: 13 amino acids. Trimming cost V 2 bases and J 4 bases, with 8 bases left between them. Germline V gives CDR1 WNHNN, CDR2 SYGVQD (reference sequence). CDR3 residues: CASSEEGSTEAFF. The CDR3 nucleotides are TGCGCCAGCAGTGAGGAGGGAAGCACTGAAGCTTTCTTT.

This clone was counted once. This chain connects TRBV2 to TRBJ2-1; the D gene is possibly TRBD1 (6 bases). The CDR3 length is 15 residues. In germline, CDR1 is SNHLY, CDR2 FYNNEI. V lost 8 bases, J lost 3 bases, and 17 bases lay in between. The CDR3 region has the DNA TGTGCCAGCGCGGCCCCAGGGGTTCGCTACAATGAGCAGTTCTTC. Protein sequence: CASAAPGVRYNEQFF.